This record concerns one T cell receptor beta chain sequence. 60 Vbeta and 13 Jbeta primers were used in PCR. Generated by immunoSEQ multiplex PCR, the TCRdb table keeps only in-frame clones and is missing some. Among fewer than 200,000 clones listed, about 86% were seen once. The record originates from a study of cytomegalovirus exposure and HLA in healthy donors. Study context: Among the 300 to 500 genotyped donors, 70% to 85% were placed in the Caucasian-associated ancestry cluster.

The V end was cut by 4 bases, the J end by 8 bases, with 7 bases between. The germline CDR1 and CDR2 sequences are MDHEN and SYDVKM. The CDR3 spans 11 residues. The TCR sequence derives from a woman in her twenties or thirties in good health and CMV-seronegative. The rearrangement joins TRBV28 to TRBJ2-3, with D perhaps TRBD2 (5 bases). The sample was PBMCs. The CDR3 region has the DNA TGTGCCAGCAGTTATGAGGGTACGCAGTATTTT. Encoded protein: CASSYEGTQYF.